This T cell receptor beta chain was documented in a study of control samples from healthy donors and cancer patients. The CDR3 extends over 13 amino acids. V lost 8 bases and J lost 3; bases outside the gene matches: 3. Germline V CDR1 and CDR2: MDHEN, SYDVKM. The assay was immunoSEQ multiplex PCR, and TCRdb's table has in-frame clones only and misses some. The repertoire includes about 73,000 clones, 94% of them detected once, and approximately 5.7% sits in the top ten. This receptor was taken from a woman aged 40-49 years in good health. What was sequenced was blood. The V call is TRBV28, the J call TRBJ2-1; TRBD2 agrees at 8 bases. CDR3 amino acids: CASFSGDYNEQFF. For the CDR3, the DNA is TGTGCCAGCTTTAGCGGGGACTACAATGAGCAGTTCTTC.